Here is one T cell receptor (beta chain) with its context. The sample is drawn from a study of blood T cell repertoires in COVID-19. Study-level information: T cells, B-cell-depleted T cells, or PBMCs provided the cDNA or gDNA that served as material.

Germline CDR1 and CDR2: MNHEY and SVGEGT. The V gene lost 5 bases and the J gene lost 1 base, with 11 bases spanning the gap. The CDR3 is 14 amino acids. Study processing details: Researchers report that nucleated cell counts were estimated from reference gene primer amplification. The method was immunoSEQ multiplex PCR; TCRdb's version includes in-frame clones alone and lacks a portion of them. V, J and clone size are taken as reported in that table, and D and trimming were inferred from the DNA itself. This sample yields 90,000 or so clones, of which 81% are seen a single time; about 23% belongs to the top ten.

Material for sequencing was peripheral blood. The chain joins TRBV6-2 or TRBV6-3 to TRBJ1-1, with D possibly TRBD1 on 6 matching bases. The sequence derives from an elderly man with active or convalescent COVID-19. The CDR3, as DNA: TGTGCCAGCAGTGAGCGGACAGCGAACACTGAAGCTTTCTTT. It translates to CASSERTANTEAFF.